Detailed here is one T cell receptor (beta chain). This sample stems from a study of control samples from healthy donors and cancer patients. The CDR3 extends over 12 amino acids. Trimming shortened V by 5 bases and J by 6 bases, and 8 bases separated the two germline ends. Assay: immunoSEQ multiplex PCR; the TCRdb copy retains only in-frame clones and omits some. This sample has 390,000 or so clones, with 90% found just once. The receptor's source is a man in his forties with head and neck cancer. Specimen: PBMCs. The rearrangement uses TRBV12-3 or TRBV12-4 and TRBJ1-5; D unclear. The CDR3 is CASSPLGQPQHF. CDR3 DNA sequence: TGTGCCAGCAGTCCCCTCGGTCAGCCCCAGCATTTT.